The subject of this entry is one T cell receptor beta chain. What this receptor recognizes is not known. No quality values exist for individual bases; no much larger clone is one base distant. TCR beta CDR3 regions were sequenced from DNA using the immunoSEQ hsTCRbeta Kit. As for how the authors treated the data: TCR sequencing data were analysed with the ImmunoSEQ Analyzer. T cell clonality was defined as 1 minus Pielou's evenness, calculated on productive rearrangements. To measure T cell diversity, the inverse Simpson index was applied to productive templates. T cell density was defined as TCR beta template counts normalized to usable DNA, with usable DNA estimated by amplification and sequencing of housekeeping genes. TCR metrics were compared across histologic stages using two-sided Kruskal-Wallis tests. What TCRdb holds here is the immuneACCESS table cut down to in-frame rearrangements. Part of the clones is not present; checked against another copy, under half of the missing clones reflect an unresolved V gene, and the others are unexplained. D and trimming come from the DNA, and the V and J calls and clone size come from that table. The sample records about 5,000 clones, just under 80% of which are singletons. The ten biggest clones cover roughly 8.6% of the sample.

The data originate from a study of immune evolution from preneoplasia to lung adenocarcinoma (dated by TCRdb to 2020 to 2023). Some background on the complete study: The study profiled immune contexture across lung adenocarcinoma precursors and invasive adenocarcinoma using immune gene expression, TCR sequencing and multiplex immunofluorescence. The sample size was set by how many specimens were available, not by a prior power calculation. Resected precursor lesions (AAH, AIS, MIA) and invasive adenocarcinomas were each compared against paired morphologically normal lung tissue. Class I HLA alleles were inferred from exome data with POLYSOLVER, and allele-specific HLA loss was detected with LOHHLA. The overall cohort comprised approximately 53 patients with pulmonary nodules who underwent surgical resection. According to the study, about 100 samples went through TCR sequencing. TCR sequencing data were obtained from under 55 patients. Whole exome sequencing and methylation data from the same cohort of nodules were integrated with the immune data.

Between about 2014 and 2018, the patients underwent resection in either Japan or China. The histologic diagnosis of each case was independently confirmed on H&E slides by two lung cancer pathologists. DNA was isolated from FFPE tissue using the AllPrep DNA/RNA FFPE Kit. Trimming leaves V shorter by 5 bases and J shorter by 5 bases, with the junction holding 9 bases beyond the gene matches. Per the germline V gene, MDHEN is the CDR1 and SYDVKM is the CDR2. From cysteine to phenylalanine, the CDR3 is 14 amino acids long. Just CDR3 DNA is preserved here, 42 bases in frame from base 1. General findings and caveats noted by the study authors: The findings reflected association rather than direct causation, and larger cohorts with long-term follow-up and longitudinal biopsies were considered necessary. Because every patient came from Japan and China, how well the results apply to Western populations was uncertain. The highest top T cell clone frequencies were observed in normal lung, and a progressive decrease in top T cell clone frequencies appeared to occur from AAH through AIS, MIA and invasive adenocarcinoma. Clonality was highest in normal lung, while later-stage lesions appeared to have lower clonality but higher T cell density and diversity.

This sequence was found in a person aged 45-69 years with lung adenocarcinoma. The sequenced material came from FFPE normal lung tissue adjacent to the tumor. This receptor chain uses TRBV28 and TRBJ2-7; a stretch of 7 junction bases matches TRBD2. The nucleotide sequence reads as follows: TGTGCCAGCAGTCCCCACGGCGGGGGAAACGAGCAGTACTTC. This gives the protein CASSPHGGGNEQYF.